A selection of T cell receptor beta chains follows, all from one sample in a study of vaccination and CD4 T cells after COVID-19. One entry per CDR3 protein results from TCRdb running MiXCR on the PCR reads. There are roughly 20,000 distinct CDR3 sequences in the sample; 45% to 50% occur only once, and under 4.5% lies in the top ten. Antigens of these TCRs are unknown. The specimen comprised CD4+ T cells from blood, cultured in vitro, sampled before SARS-CoV-2 vaccination. Receptor source: a human donor who had recovered from COVID-19. Both conserved end residues are part of each CDR3.

v_gene: TRBV20-1; len: 14; CDR3aa: CSALARSSYNEQFF
v_gene: TRBV5-1; len: 11; CDR3aa: CASRVEHEQYF
v_gene: TRBV7-9; len: 13; CDR3aa: CASSRRGGGGYTF
v_gene: TRBV9; len: 15; CDR3aa: CASTVTANDNYGYTF
v_gene: TRBV15; len: 15; CDR3aa: CATSRDRVGTGELFF
v_gene: TRBV3-1; len: 15; CDR3aa: CASSPGGGRRETQYF
v_gene: TRBV2; len: 16; CDR3aa: CASSRQGARSNQPQHF
v_gene: TRBV20-1; len: 15; CDR3aa: CSARPLSGEYNEQFF
v_gene: TRBV11-3; len: 16; CDR3aa: CASSMRTVPPADTQYF
v_gene: TRBV6-1; len: 14; CDR3aa: CASTSNGTPRTQYF
v_gene: TRBV20-1; len: 14; CDR3aa: CSARPGEGGTEAFF
v_gene: TRBV2; len: 16; CDR3aa: CASSERTGSTNYGYTF
v_gene: TRBV19; len: 16; CDR3aa: CASSASLAGGGNEQFF
v_gene: TRBV15; len: 15; CDR3aa: CVTSSRLGGNQPQHF
v_gene: TRBV20-1; len: 12; CDR3aa: CSAPTTSNTIYF
v_gene: TRBV7-9; len: 14; CDR3aa: CASSRSAGTDTQYF
v_gene: TRBV15; len: 15; CDR3aa: CATSRDLGPQETQYF
v_gene: TRBV6-1; len: 15; CDR3aa: CASSERTGRGYGYTF
v_gene: TRBV11-2; len: 15; CDR3aa: CASSLIRGQGTFPYF
v_gene: TRBV20-1; len: 14; CDR3aa: CSARGLAGSNEQFF
v_gene: TRBV20-1; len: 15; CDR3aa: CSAKRGTDSNQPQHF
v_gene: TRBV6-1; len: 15; CDR3aa: CASSEGVPGQGTQYF
v_gene: TRBV20-1; len: 16; CDR3aa: CSATSAGLAVADTQYF
v_gene: TRBV6-4; len: 13; CDR3aa: CASRDSGVETQYF
v_gene: TRBV7-8; len: 15; CDR3aa: CASSYSSAPGQPQHF
v_gene: TRBV20-1; len: 17; CDR3aa: CSARRITPGLGYNEQFF
v_gene: TRBV6-1; len: 15; CDR3aa: CASRPLVSSTDTQYF
v_gene: TRBV20-1; len: 16; CDR3aa: CSARTPTTGSDYGYTF
v_gene: TRBV6-1; len: 12; CDR3aa: CASSPFPYEQYF
v_gene: TRBV7-2; len: 15; CDR3aa: CASSSRLAGSDTQYF
v_gene: TRBV28; len: 14; CDR3aa: CASSLSGSNQPQHF
v_gene: TRBV20-1; len: 13; CDR3aa: CSARQGFNSPLHF
v_gene: TRBV30; len: 11; CDR3aa: CAWSVGETQYF
v_gene: TRBV7-2; len: 15; CDR3aa: CASSAGQASRGPLHF